This is a list of T cell receptor beta chains from one sample in a study of T-cell reconstitution after alpha-beta-depleted transplantation in children. From the PCR reads, TCRdb called clonotypes with MiXCR, one entry per CDR3 protein. The table lists around 250,000 distinct CDR3 sequences, about 25% of them singletons. The specimen comprised PBMCs, sampled before TCRalphabeta/CD19-depleted stem cell transplant. The receptors stem from a girl aged 2-10 years with Fanconi anemia, due to receive a stem cell transplant. The CDR3 runs from the conserved cysteine through the conserved F or W. Each record gives: J gene, V gene, clone size, CDR3 protein. Clone size, where shown, is once, few, many, or a class for clones that have expanded.

J gene: TRBJ2-7
V gene: TRBV7-5
clone size: -
CDR3 protein: CISVPARRTSYEQYF

J gene: TRBJ2-5
V gene: TRBV10-3
clone size: many
CDR3 protein: CAIGAPARTQETLYF

J gene: TRBJ2-1
V gene: TRBV29-1
clone size: many
CDR3 protein: CSVGRPGPRLFF

J gene: TRBJ2-7
V gene: TRBV10-3
clone size: many
CDR3 protein: CAISETGGSYEQYF

J gene: TRBJ2-1
V gene: TRBV25-1
clone size: many
CDR3 protein: CASSDHRTSFYNEQFF

J gene: TRBJ2-1
V gene: TRBV20-1
clone size: few
CDR3 protein: CSALHQPNKFF

J gene: TRBJ2-7
V gene: TRBV29-1
clone size: many
CDR3 protein: CSVWQGVSYEQYF

J gene: TRBJ2-4
V gene: TRBV12-3/TRBV12-4
clone size: few
CDR3 protein: CASSSRLAGGLVIQYF

J gene: TRBJ2-3
V gene: TRBV4-2
clone size: -
CDR3 protein: CASSQEALATDTQYF

J gene: TRBJ2-3
V gene: TRBV15
clone size: -
CDR3 protein: CATNRQYF

J gene: TRBJ2-1
V gene: TRBV6-5
clone size: -
CDR3 protein: CASSYSPAGGGNEQFF

J gene: TRBJ2-5
V gene: TRBV10-3
clone size: -
CDR3 protein: CATRTSQETQYF

J gene: TRBJ2-5
V gene: TRBV29-1
clone size: -
CDR3 protein: CSARGRDPTETQYF

J gene: TRBJ2-7
V gene: TRBV7-2
clone size: -
CDR3 protein: CASSLAQRGGEQYF

J gene: TRBJ2-3
V gene: TRBV6-5
clone size: -
CDR3 protein: CASSLGRSGTDTQYF

J gene: TRBJ2-7
V gene: TRBV28
clone size: -
CDR3 protein: CASIKGRGGLGEQYF

J gene: TRBJ2-5
V gene: TRBV12-3/TRBV12-4
clone size: many
CDR3 protein: CASSFREGRETQYF

J gene: TRBJ2-3
V gene: TRBV7-9
clone size: many
CDR3 protein: CASSLARTSGRSTTDTQYF

J gene: TRBJ2-1
V gene: TRBV20-1
clone size: -
CDR3 protein: CSARDLGRGERSYNEQFF

J gene: TRBJ2-3
V gene: TRBV20-1
clone size: many
CDR3 protein: CSATGLAGVPDTQYF

J gene: TRBJ2-1
V gene: TRBV20-1
clone size: -
CDR3 protein: CSASDGGYYNEQFF

J gene: TRBJ2-5
V gene: TRBV20-1
clone size: many
CDR3 protein: CSARVQTQYF

J gene: TRBJ2-7
V gene: TRBV18
clone size: -
CDR3 protein: CASSPRSASGISYEQYF

J gene: TRBJ2-7
V gene: TRBV20-1
clone size: many
CDR3 protein: CSARVTGREQYF

J gene: TRBJ2-1
V gene: TRBV11-3
clone size: many
CDR3 protein: CASSLEGLADNEQFF

J gene: TRBJ2-1
V gene: TRBV20-1
clone size: -
CDR3 protein: CSATLETAYNEQFF

J gene: TRBJ2-1
V gene: TRBV29-1
clone size: -
CDR3 protein: CSVTHTMSPYNEQFF

J gene: TRBJ2-7
V gene: TRBV29-1
clone size: few
CDR3 protein: CSVEKQRGSYEQYF

J gene: TRBJ2-5
V gene: TRBV5-1
clone size: -
CDR3 protein: CASSFLGQLPRETQYF

J gene: TRBJ2-1
V gene: TRBV29-1
clone size: many
CDR3 protein: CSVAPRLAGYDEQFF

J gene: TRBJ2-7
V gene: TRBV28
clone size: many
CDR3 protein: CASSFSEVLEQYF

J gene: TRBJ2-7
V gene: TRBV5-6
clone size: many
CDR3 protein: CASSTRAWEQYF

J gene: TRBJ2-3
V gene: TRBV5-1
clone size: many
CDR3 protein: CASSLYFADTQYF

J gene: TRBJ2-7
V gene: TRBV20-1
clone size: many
CDR3 protein: CSATPGKGSYEQYF

J gene: TRBJ1-2
V gene: TRBV20-1
clone size: -
CDR3 protein: CSASKGDWYYGYTF

J gene: TRBJ1-5
V gene: TRBV6-5
clone size: many
CDR3 protein: CASSNREYGNQPQHF

J gene: TRBJ2-7
V gene: TRBV15
clone size: -
CDR3 protein: CATSRIPPSSYEQYF

J gene: TRBJ2-3
V gene: TRBV7-3
clone size: few
CDR3 protein: CASSLTGGSDTQYF

J gene: TRBJ2-7
V gene: TRBV12-3/TRBV12-4
clone size: -
CDR3 protein: CASNLATNLGINHNTENYEQYF

J gene: TRBJ2-7
V gene: TRBV29-1
clone size: few
CDR3 protein: CSVGLAGEYEQYF

J gene: TRBJ1-2
V gene: TRBV6-4
clone size: -
CDR3 protein: CASSDPSLTGGLYYGYTF

J gene: TRBJ2-3
V gene: TRBV20-1
clone size: -
CDR3 protein: CSASRIRQTTDTQYF

J gene: TRBJ1-2
V gene: TRBV18
clone size: few
CDR3 protein: CASSPLTGTVYGYTF

J gene: TRBJ2-1
V gene: TRBV29-1
clone size: many
CDR3 protein: CSVRDTYRGGEQFF

J gene: TRBJ2-3
V gene: TRBV12-3/TRBV12-4
clone size: few
CDR3 protein: CASSVLAGNTDTQYF

J gene: TRBJ2-7
V gene: TRBV29-1
clone size: few
CDR3 protein: CSVAGQTNTNYEQYF